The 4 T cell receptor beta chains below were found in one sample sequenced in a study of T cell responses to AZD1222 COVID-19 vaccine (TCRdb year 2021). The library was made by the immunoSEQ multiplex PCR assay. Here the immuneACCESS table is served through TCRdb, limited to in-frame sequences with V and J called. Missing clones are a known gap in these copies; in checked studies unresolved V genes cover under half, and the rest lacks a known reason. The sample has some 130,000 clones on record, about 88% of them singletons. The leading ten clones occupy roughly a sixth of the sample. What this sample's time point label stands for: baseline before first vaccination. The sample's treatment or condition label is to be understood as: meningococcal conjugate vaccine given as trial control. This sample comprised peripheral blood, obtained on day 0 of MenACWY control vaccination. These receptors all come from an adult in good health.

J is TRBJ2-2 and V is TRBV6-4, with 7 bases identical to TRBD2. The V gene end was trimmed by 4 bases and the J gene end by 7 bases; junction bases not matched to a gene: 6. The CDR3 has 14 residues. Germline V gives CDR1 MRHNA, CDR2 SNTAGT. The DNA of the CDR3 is TGTGCCAGCAGTGCGAATAGCGGGCGCGGGGAGCTGTTTTTT. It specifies CASSANSGRGELFF.

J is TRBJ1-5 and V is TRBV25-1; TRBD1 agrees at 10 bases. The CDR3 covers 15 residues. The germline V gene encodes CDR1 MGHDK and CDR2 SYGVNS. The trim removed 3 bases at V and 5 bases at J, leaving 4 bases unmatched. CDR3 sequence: CASSDSGTGDQPQHF. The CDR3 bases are TGTGCCAGCAGTGACTCCGGGACAGGGGATCAGCCCCAGCATTTT.

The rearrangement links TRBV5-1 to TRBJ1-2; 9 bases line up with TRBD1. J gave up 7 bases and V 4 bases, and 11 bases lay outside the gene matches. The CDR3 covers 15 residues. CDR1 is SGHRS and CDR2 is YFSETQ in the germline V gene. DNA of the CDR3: TGCGCCAGCAGCGTAGAACAGGGGGCCGTTGGTGGCTACACCTTC. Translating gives CASSVEQGAVGGYTF.

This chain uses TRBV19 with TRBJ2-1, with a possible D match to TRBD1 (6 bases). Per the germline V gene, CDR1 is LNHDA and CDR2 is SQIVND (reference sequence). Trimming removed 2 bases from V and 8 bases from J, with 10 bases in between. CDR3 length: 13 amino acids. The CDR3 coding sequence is TGTGCCAGTAGTATAACAGGGAAGGATGAGCAGTTCTTC. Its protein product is CASSITGKDEQFF.